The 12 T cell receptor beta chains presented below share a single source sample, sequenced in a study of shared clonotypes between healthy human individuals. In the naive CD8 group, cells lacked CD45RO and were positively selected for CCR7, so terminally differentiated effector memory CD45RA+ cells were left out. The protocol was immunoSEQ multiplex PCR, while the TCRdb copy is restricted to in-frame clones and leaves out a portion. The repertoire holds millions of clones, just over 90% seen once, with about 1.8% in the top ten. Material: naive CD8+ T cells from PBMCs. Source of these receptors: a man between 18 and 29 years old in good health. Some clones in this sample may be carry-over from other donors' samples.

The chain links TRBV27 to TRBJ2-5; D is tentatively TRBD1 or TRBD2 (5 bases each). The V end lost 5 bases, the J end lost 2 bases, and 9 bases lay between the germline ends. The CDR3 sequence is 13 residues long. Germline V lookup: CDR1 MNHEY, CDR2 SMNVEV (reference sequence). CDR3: CASSPGPQETQYF. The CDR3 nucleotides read TGTGCCAGCAGTCCGGGACCGCAAGAGACCCAGTACTTC.

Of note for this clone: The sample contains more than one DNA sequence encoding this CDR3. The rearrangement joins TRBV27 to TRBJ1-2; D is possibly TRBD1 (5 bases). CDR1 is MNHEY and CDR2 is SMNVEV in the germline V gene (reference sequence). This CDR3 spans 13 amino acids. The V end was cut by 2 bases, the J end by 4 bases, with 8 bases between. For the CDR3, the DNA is TGTGCCAGCAGTTTAACGGGGGGCTATGGCTACACCTTC. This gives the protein CASSLTGGYGYTF.

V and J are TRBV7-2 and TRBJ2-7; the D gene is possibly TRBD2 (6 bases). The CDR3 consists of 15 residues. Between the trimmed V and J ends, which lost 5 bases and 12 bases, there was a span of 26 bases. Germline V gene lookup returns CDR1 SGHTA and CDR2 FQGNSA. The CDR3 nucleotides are TGTGCCAGCAGCCCTCATCCCCCCCCCGGGAGTTCGAGGTACTTC. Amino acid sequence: CASSPHPPPGSSRYF.

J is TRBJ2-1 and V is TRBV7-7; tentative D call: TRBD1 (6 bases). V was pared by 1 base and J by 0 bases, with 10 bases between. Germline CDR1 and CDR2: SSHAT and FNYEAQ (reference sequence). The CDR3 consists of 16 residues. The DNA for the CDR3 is TGTGCCAGCAGCTTAGACAGGGCCGCCTCCTACAATGAGCAGTTCTTC. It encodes CASSLDRAASYNEQFF.

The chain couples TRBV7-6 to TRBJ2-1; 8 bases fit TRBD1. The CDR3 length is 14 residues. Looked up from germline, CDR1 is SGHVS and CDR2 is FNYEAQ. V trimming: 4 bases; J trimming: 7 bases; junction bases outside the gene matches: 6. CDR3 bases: TGTGCCAGCAGCTCTCGGACAGGGATGAATGAGCAGTTCTTC. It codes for CASSSRTGMNEQFF.

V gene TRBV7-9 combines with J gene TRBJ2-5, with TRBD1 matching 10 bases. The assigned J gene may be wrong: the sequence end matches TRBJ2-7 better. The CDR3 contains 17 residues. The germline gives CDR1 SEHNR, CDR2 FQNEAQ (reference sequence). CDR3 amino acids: CASNQGPTGGFIYEQYF. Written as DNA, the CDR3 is TGTGCCAGCAACCAAGGGCCGACAGGGGGCTTCATCTACGAGCAGTACTTC.

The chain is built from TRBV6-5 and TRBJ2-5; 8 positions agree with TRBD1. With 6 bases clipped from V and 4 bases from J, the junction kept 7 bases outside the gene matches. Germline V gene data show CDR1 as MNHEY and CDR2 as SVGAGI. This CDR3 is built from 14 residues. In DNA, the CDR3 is TGTGCCAGCAGCCGAACAGGGGGTGGAGAGACCCAGTACTTC. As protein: CASSRTGGGETQYF.

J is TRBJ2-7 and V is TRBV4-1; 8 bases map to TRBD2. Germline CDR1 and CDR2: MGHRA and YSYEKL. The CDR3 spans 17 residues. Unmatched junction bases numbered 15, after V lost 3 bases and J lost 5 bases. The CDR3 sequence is CASSHSAGVEVVHEQYF. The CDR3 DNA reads TGCGCCAGCAGCCACTCAGCGGGAGTTGAAGTTGTCCACGAGCAGTACTTC.

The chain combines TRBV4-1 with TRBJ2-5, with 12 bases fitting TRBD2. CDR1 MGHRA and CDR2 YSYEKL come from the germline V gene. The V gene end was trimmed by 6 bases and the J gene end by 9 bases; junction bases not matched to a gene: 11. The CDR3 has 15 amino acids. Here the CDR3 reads CASSLTSGGLGAQYF. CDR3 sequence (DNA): TGCGCCAGCAGTTTGACTAGCGGGGGCCTGGGGGCCCAGTACTTC.

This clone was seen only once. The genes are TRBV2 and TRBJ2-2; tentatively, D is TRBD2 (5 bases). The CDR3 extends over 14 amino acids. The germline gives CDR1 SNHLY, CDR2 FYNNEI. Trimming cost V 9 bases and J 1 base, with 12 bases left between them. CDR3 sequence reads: CASLPAVNTGELFF. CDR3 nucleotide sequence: TGTGCCAGTCTCCCAGCGGTGAACACCGGGGAGCTGTTTTTT.

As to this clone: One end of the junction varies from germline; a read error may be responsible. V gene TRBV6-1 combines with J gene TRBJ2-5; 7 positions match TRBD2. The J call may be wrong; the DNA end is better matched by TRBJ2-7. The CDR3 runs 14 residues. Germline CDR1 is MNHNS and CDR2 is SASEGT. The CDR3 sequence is CASSDGGSSNEQYF. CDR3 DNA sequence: TGTGCCAGCAGTGATGGCGGGAGCTCCAACGAGCAGTACTTC.

CDR3 nucleotides: TGTGCCAGCAGACGAACCCAACCGGGACAGGGGAATGAAAAACTGTTTTTT. Its protein product is CASRRTQPGQGNEKLFF. The J gene is TRBJ1-4, the V gene TRBV7-9; TRBD1 agrees at 10 bases. V lost 6 bases to trimming and J lost 5 bases; unmatched junction nucleotides: 12. Germline loops: CDR1 SEHNR, CDR2 FQNEAQ (reference sequence). There are 17 residues in the CDR3. Drawing the rest from reference TRBV7-9 and TRBJ1-4, the complete variable domain is DTGVSQNPRHKITKRGQNVTFRCDPISEHNRLYWYRQTLGQGPEFLTYFQNEAQLEKSRLLSDRFSAERPKGSFSTLEIQRTEQGDSAMYLCASRRTQPGQGNEKLFFGSGTQLSVL.